This is a list of T cell receptor beta chains from one sample in a study of graft-versus-host responses after intestinal transplantation. Using immunoSEQ multiplex PCR, the repertoire was profiled, and TCRdb retains in-frame clones only, with some absent. The sample yields roughly 40,000 clones, roughly nine tenths seen once. The sample was PBMCs, taken 524 days after transplant. The receptors derive from a human patient who received an intestinal transplant, so some T cells may come from the graft donor. Both conserved end residues are part of each CDR3. A D gene is named only where the DNA matches it firmly. Expanded clones are given a class, and other clones once, few, many or no size at all.

TRBD2	TRBV5-1	once	TRBJ2-3	CASSLVTRGETDTQYF	TGCGCCAGCAGCTTGGTTACCCGGGGGGAGACAGATACGCAGTATTTT
.	TRBV5-1	.	TRBJ1-3	CASSLEGLGRGSGNTIYF	TGCGCCAGCAGCTTGGAAGGCTTAGGCAGGGGCTCTGGAAACACCATATATTTT
.	TRBV13	.	TRBJ2-7	CASSNRDEQYF	TGTGCCAGCAGCAACAGGGACGAGCAGTACTTC
.	TRBV18	.	TRBJ1-1	CASSPRQTLNTEAFF	TGTGCCAGCTCACCAAGGCAGACGCTGAACACTGAAGCTTTCTTT
.	TRBV4-3	.	TRBJ1-1	CASSQEGRTADTEAFF	TGCGCCAGCAGCCAAGAAGGGCGGACAGCCGACACTGAAGCTTTCTTT
TRBD2	TRBV7-2	.	TRBJ2-7	CASSPATSGTNEQYF	TGTGCCAGCAGCCCCGCGACTAGCGGGACTAACGAGCAGTACTTC
TRBD2	TRBV19	.	TRBJ2-5	CASSGSGVQETQYF	TGTGCCAGTAGTGGAAGCGGGGTCCAAGAGACCCAGTACTTC
TRBD1	TRBV18	.	TRBJ1-3	CASSPVTGSGNTIYF	TGTGCCAGCTCACCAGTGACAGGGTCTGGAAACACCATATATTTT
.	TRBV19	once	TRBJ2-6	CASGGFGSGANVLTF	TGTGCCTCGGGGGGCTTTGGATCTGGGGCCAACGTCCTGACTTTC
.	TRBV7-9	.	TRBJ2-5	CASSLVSGSKETQYF	TGTGCCAGCAGCTTAGTCAGTGGCAGCAAAGAGACCCAGTACTTC
TRBD1	TRBV4-3	.	TRBJ2-7	CASSHGTGGSYEQYF	TGCGCCAGCAGCCACGGGACAGGTGGCTCCTACGAGCAGTACTTC
.	TRBV28	.	TRBJ1-1	CASSTGTNTEAFF	TGTGCCAGCAGTACCGGGACAAACACTGAAGCTTTCTTT
.	TRBV19	.	TRBJ2-3	CASSILPGPTTDTQYF	TGTGCCAGTAGTATTTTGCCAGGGCCCACCACAGATACGCAGTATTTT